This T cell receptor (beta chain) emerged from a study of T cells in Graves' hyperthyroidism and ophthalmopathy. Turning to the study itself: Once the initial diagnosis was made, peripheral blood was obtained before any treatment. General study findings and limits: A model of 13 V-J pairs discriminated ophthalmopathy from stable hyperthyroidism. The majority of expanded thyroid clonotypes above 0.001 also appeared in blood.

Per germline, CDR1 SGDLS and CDR2 YYNGEE. The CDR3 extends over 18 amino acids. Comment on this clonotype: Its cognate antigen is unknown. A much bigger clone sits one base away, suggesting this may be a read error.

Researchers amplified the TCR beta CDR3 regions from RNA transcripts. HTBI primers were the set used in a first-round RT-PCR of the TCR CDR3. TCRdb re-called the multiplex PCR reads through MiXCR, storing one row per CDR3 protein. The sample holds hundreds of thousands of distinct CDR3 sequences; around 21% are singletons and the top ten take roughly 30%. Material for sequencing was blood. The clonotype comes from a man aged 25-45 years with Graves' ophthalmopathy. This sequence joins TRBV9 and TRBJ1-1; 8 nucleotides line up with TRBD1. This chain's CDR3 is CASGVGGFGRGQVTEAFF. For the CDR3, the DNA is TGTGCCAGCGGCGTAGGAGGATTTGGCAGGGGGCAGGTAACTGAAGCTTTCTTT.